These 26 T cell receptor beta chains came from one sample sequenced in a study of blood T cells in healthy people across ages. A second PCR of roughly 7 to 11 cycles used a sample-barcoded 5' primer and a J-beta primer mix. Each CDR3 protein is one row after TCRdb ran MiXCR on the 5' RACE reads. The sample carries 1.5 million to 2 million distinct CDR3 sequences, roughly 49% recorded once. Specimen: blood. Source of these receptors: a woman aged 40 to 55 in good health.

This chain connects TRBV29-1 to TRBJ2-7; D remains unclear. Germline V lookup: CDR1 SQVTM, CDR2 ANQGSEA. Trimming left V 4 bases short and J 0 bases short, with 7 bases between. This CDR3 spans 12 amino acids. The CDR3 DNA follows: TGCAGCGTTGTGAAGAGCTCCTACGAGCAGTACTTC. This sequence encodes CSVVKSSYEQYF.

The V and J genes are TRBV28 and TRBJ2-6, with D unresolved. Trimming took 5 bases from V and 6 from J, leaving 5 bases between them. Per the germline V gene, CDR1 is MDHEN and CDR2 is SYDVKM. CDR3 size: 12 residues. The CDR3 protein is CASSQEANVLTF. CDR3 bases: TGTGCCAGCAGTCAGGAGGCCAACGTCCTGACTTTC. Together with reference TRBV28 and TRBJ2-6, the CDR3 gives the full variable domain: DVKVTQSSRYLVKRTGEKVFLECVQDMDHENMFWYRQDPGLGLRLIYFSYDVKMKEKGDIPEGYSVSREKKERFSLILESASTNQTSMYLCASSQEANVLTFGAGSRLTVL.

This clonotype was seen a single time. This rearrangement joins TRBV12-3 or TRBV12-4 to TRBJ2-1; D is perhaps TRBD2 (5 bases). CDR3 size: 13 residues. Deletions cut 7 bases from V and 8 bases from J, with 15 bases between. The CDR3 coding sequence is TGTGCCAGCACTCCCGACGGGGTCGATGAGCAGTTCTTC. Its translation is CASTPDGVDEQFF.

The chain recombines TRBV28 with TRBJ2-5; D call uncertain. The better agreement between TRBJ2-7 and the DNA end casts doubt on the J call. The CDR3 consists of 14 residues. The V gene's germline CDR1 is MDHEN and CDR2 SYDVKM. The CDR3 spells CASSLSSRFGEQYF. The CDR3 coding sequence is TGTGCCAGCAGTTTGAGTAGTAGGTTTGGCGAGCAGTACTTC.

The V and J genes are TRBV5-1 and TRBJ2-5, with 9 bases fitting TRBD2. The J call may be in error: the DNA end matches TRBJ2-7 better. The CDR3 consists of 17 residues. Germline CDR1 SGHRS, CDR2 YFSETQ. This chain's CDR3 is CASSLARGGAKVNEQYF. CDR3 DNA sequence: TGCGCCAGCAGCTTGGCCCGCGGGGGGGCTAAGGTCAACGAGCAGTACTTC.

This clonotype was detected only a few times. The chain couples TRBV7-8 to TRBJ2-6; TRBD1 is a possible D gene (8 bases). V lost 5 bases and J 0 bases, leaving 17 bases between the germline ends. This CDR3 has 18 residues. CDR1 is SGHVS, CDR2 FQNEAQ, per germline. In DNA, the CDR3 is TGTGCCAGCAGCCCTAAAACAGGGGGGGGCTCTGGGGCCAACGTCCTGACTTTC. It specifies CASSPKTGGGSGANVLTF.

This clonotype has more than one count but fewer than ten. The rearrangement links TRBV28 to TRBJ2-7, with 12 bases identical to TRBD1. The CDR3 is 15 residues long. CDR1 is MDHEN, CDR2 SYDVKM, per germline. V dropped 6 bases and J dropped 5; count of bases not matched to a gene: 8. CDR3 nucleotide sequence: TGTGCCAGCAGCCAAACGGGACAGGGGGCTAACGAGCAGTACTTC. Translating it yields CASSQTGQGANEQYF.

This chain uses TRBV6-2 or TRBV6-3 with TRBJ2-7, with no clear D. CDR3 length: 14 amino acids. V lost 0 bases and J 2 bases, leaving 8 bases between the germline ends. Germline-derived CDR1 and CDR2 are MNHEY and SVGEGT. CDR3 loop: CASSYSAVTYEQYF. DNA of the CDR3: TGTGCCAGCAGTTACTCCGCAGTTACCTACGAGCAGTACTTC.

This sequence joins TRBV6-6 and TRBJ1-2; the D is unclear. Trimming pared 4 bases from V and 6 bases from J, leaving 15 bases between. CDR1 and CDR2 from the germline V gene are MNHNY and SVGAGI (reference sequence). The CDR3 runs 14 residues. The CDR3: CASSSRARRDGYTF. In DNA form, the CDR3 reads TGTGCCAGCAGTTCCCGGGCCCGAAGGGATGGCTACACCTTC.

The chain recombines TRBV12-3 or TRBV12-4 with TRBJ2-3; 7 bases are shared with TRBD2. Trimming at V came to 6 bases and at J to 4 bases, leaving 10 bases not matched to a gene. This CDR3 contains 15 residues. CDR3 in amino acids: CASSDVTGGPDTQYF. CDR3 coding DNA: TGTGCCAGCAGCGATGTCACGGGAGGCCCAGATACGCAGTATTTT.

This clonotype was seen ten or more times. The CDR3 here is CASSRGLAEETQYF. CDR3 DNA: TGTGCCAGCAGCCGGGGACTAGCGGAAGAGACCCAGTACTTC. V and J are TRBV7-2 and TRBJ2-5; 11 nucleotides align to TRBD2. V was pared by 5 bases and J by 3 bases, with 2 bases of the junction left unmatched. Germline V gene sequence: CDR1 SGHTA, CDR2 FQGNSA. The CDR3 has 14 residues. Drawing the rest from reference TRBV7-2 and TRBJ2-5, the complete variable domain is GAGVSQSPSNKVTEKGKDVELRCDPISGHTALYWYRQSLGQGLEFLIYFQGNSAPDKSGLPSDRFSAERTGGSVSTLTIQRTQQEDSAVYLCASSRGLAEETQYFGPGTRLLVL.

The gene calls are TRBV5-6 and TRBJ1-4; no clear D gene. This CDR3 spans 15 amino acids. The germline V gene has CDR1 SGHDT and CDR2 YYEEEE. Trimming took 0 bases from V and 6 from J, leaving 12 bases between them. CDR3 DNA sequence: TGTGCCAGCAGCTTGGATCGCGTTGCTGATGAAAAACTGTTTTTT. Encoded protein: CASSLDRVADEKLFF.

This clonotype was seen a handful of times. The chain joins TRBV25-1 to TRBJ2-5; the match to TRBD1 covers 12 bases. J was trimmed by 7 bases and V by 1 base; bases with no gene match: 10. From germline, CDR1 is MGHDK and CDR2 SYGVNS. The length of the CDR3 is 17 residues. The CDR3 coding sequence is TGTGCCAGCAGTGAATGGGACAGGGGGCTCGTAACAGGGACCCAGTACTTC. As protein: CASSEWDRGLVTGTQYF.

This clonotype has only a few counts. The V call is TRBV5-1, the J call TRBJ2-1; 9 bases line up with TRBD1. From germline, CDR1 is SGHRS and CDR2 YFSETQ. V lost 1 base and J lost 15; bases outside the gene matches: 17. The CDR3 sequence is 16 residues long. The CDR3 DNA is TGCGCCAGCAGCTTGAGTACAGGGACAGGGTCCGCCCGGGGGTTCTTC. Its translation is CASSLSTGTGSARGFF.

This clonotype was seen more than once but under ten times. V gene TRBV15 combines with J gene TRBJ2-3; D might be TRBD1 or TRBD2, each matching 5 bases. In germline, CDR1 is LNHNV, CDR2 YYDKDF (reference sequence). This CDR3 is built from 15 residues. Trimming pared 5 bases from V and 0 bases from J, leaving 12 bases between. This CDR3 reads CATSARGRSTDTQYF. The DNA for the CDR3 is TGTGCCACCAGCGCCCGGGGACGTAGCACAGATACGCAGTATTTT.

This chain connects TRBV20-1 to TRBJ2-7, with D possibly TRBD1 on 6 matching bases. The length of the CDR3 is 13 residues. Looked up from germline, CDR1 is DFQATT and CDR2 is SNEGSKA (reference sequence). The V gene lost 1 base and the J gene lost 4 bases, with 11 bases spanning the gap. The CDR3 DNA sequence: TGCAGTGCTAGAGGGGACAAGAATTACGAGCAGTACTTC. The encoded protein is CSARGDKNYEQYF.

The rearrangement joins TRBV11-3 to TRBJ2-1, with D unclear. The germline V gene encodes CDR1 SGHNT and CDR2 YENEEA. Trimming pared 2 bases from V and 2 bases from J, leaving 10 bases between. The CDR3 has 15 residues. The CDR3 bases are TGTGCCAGCAGCTTATCCAGCAGCCCCTACAATGAGCAGTTCTTC. Residues: CASSLSSSPYNEQFF.

V and J are TRBV4-2 and TRBJ1-1; 8 bases align to TRBD1. Per germline, CDR1 LGHNA and CDR2 YNFKEQ. This CDR3 has 16 residues. The trim removed 7 bases at V and 4 bases at J, leaving 14 bases unmatched. In nucleotides, the CDR3 is TGTGCCAGCACGGTGGACGGGACAGGATTTGTCACTGAAGCTTTCTTT. Residues: CASTVDGTGFVTEAFF.

The gene calls are TRBV4-3 and TRBJ1-2; D not certain. CDR1 is LGHNA and CDR2 is YSLEER in the germline V gene. The CDR3 is made up of 15 amino acids. Trimming removed 4 bases from V and 3 bases from J, with 15 bases in between. CDR3 DNA: TGCGCCAGCAGCCCAAGTGAAGACACCTACTATGGCTACACCTTC. It translates to CASSPSEDTYYGYTF.

This clonotype was counted between two and nine times. This chain uses TRBV27 with TRBJ2-5; D not certain. Germline V gene lookup returns CDR1 MNHEY and CDR2 SMNVEV (reference sequence). Trimming removed 6 bases at V and 2 bases at J, with 19 bases between. The length of the CDR3 is 16 residues. This chain's CDR3 is CASSLDPQGIQETQYF. The CDR3 DNA reads TGTGCCAGCAGCCTCGACCCTCAAGGGATTCAAGAGACCCAGTACTTC.

The V gene is TRBV9, the J gene TRBJ1-6; no firm D call. CDR3 size: 15 residues. V dropped 0 bases and J dropped 8 bases, with 12 bases sitting between them. Germline CDR1 and CDR2: SGDLS and YYNGEE. The DNA of the CDR3 is TGTGCCAGCAGCGTAGAGGCCGGGAATGATTCACCCCTCCACTTT. Amino acid sequence: CASSVEAGNDSPLHF.

The genes are TRBV20-1 and TRBJ2-1, with D possibly TRBD2 on 6 matching bases. The V and J ends lost 0 bases and 0 bases respectively, with 15 bases between them. The V gene's germline CDR1 is DFQATT and CDR2 SNEGSKA (reference sequence). There are 17 residues in the CDR3. CDR3 region: CSARDGRTQSSYNEQFF. The CDR3 DNA sequence: TGCAGTGCTAGAGATGGGAGGACCCAGAGCTCCTACAATGAGCAGTTCTTC.

This clonotype showed up just a few times. V is TRBV12-3 or TRBV12-4 and J is TRBJ2-4; D is possibly TRBD1 (5 bases). V was clipped by 6 bases and J by 5 bases, with 17 bases between them. CDR3 length equals 15 residues. In DNA, the CDR3 is TGTGCCAGCAGCCAAAGGTGGGGCGATGAAAACATTCAGTACTTC. Encoded protein: CASSQRWGDENIQYF.

The chain links TRBV5-1 to TRBJ2-1; TRBD2 agrees at 10 bases. Looked up from germline, CDR1 is SGHRS and CDR2 is YFSETQ. V shed 0 bases, J shed 8 bases, and the junction held 5 bases outside the gene matches. This CDR3 is 15 amino acids long. The DNA of the CDR3 is TGCGCCAGCAGCTTGGAGGGACTAGCGCCCGATGAGCAGTTCTTC. Amino acids: CASSLEGLAPDEQFF.

The rearrangement links TRBV6-1 to TRBJ2-5; D is unclear. The CDR3 sequence is 13 residues long. The V and J ends lost 3 bases and 4 bases respectively, with 9 bases between them. Per germline, CDR1 MNHNS and CDR2 SASEGT. The chain's CDR3 is CASSDLIVETQYF. The CDR3 coding sequence is TGTGCCAGCAGTGATCTAATTGTAGAGACCCAGTACTTC.

This clonotype was seen only a few times. V usage is TRBV18 and J usage is TRBJ2-3; D not resolved. V was trimmed by 2 bases and J by 4 bases, leaving 7 bases between them. This CDR3 spans 13 amino acids. Germline CDR1 KGHSH, CDR2 LQKENI. CDR3 sequence: CASSPGNADTQYF. CDR3 coding DNA: TGTGCCAGCTCACCAGGAAATGCAGATACGCAGTATTTT.